This passage covers 25 T cell receptor beta chains from one sample sequenced in a study of CD8 T cells in Susac syndrome. Random hexamers primed reverse transcription of 0.5 to 1 ug RNA. A single record per CDR3 protein comes from TCRdb applying MiXCR to the immunoSEQ multiplex PCR reads. The sample contains some 150,000 distinct CDR3 sequences, around 94% of which appear only once. The sample consisted of CD8+ T cells from PBMCs. These receptors were obtained from a human donor in good health.

This clonotype was picked up a small number of times. The chain combines TRBV29-1 with TRBJ2-3, with D unclear. Trimming stripped 5 bases from V and 3 bases from J, with 6 bases between. This CDR3 has 11 residues. Per germline, CDR1 SQVTM and CDR2 ANQGSEA. CDR3 residues: CSVFFTDTQYF. CDR3 nucleotides: TGCAGCGTTTTTTTTACAGATACGCAGTATTTT.

This chain joins TRBV7-6 and TRBJ2-3, with 9 positions matching TRBD2. CDR3 length equals 15 residues. V lost 4 bases, J lost 4 bases, and 6 bases stayed unmatched. The germline V gene has CDR1 SGHVS and CDR2 FNYEAQ. The CDR3 DNA sequence: TGTGCCAGCAGCTCCTTAGCGGGAGTCGCAGATACGCAGTATTTT. As protein: CASSSLAGVADTQYF.

This clonotype has only one observation. V and J are TRBV27 and TRBJ2-1; TRBD1 matches at 7 bases. The V segment lost 10 bases and the J segment 5 bases; nucleotides outside the gene matches: 8. Germline CDR1 is MNHEY and CDR2 is SMNVEV (reference sequence). CDR3 length: 13 amino acids. Here the CDR3 DNA reads TGTGCCACCGCCGGGACAGAGGACAATGAGCAGTTCTTC. Translating it yields CATAGTEDNEQFF.

The V call is TRBV11-2, the J call TRBJ2-1, with 14 bases identical to TRBD2. This CDR3 has 19 residues. V was clipped by 4 bases and J by 0 bases; unmatched bases: 8. Germline CDR1 is SGHAT and CDR2 is FQNNGV. As DNA, the CDR3 is TGTGCCAGCAGCTCGGAGGGACTAGCGGGAGCGTTCTCCTACAATGAGCAGTTCTTC. It specifies CASSSEGLAGAFSYNEQFF.

The gene calls are TRBV12-3 or TRBV12-4 and TRBJ2-1; a possible D gene is TRBD1 (5 bases). The V end was cut by 3 bases, the J end by 6 bases, with 21 bases between. The CDR3 has 17 amino acids. The chain's CDR3 is CASSFGQGPTRGNEQFF. The CDR3 region has the DNA TGTGCCAGCAGTTTCGGGCAGGGCCCGACCCGTGGCAATGAGCAGTTCTTC.

The rearrangement uses TRBV27 and TRBJ2-7; D gene uncertain. Deletions cut 2 bases from V and 3 bases from J, with 8 bases between. The CDR3 is 13 amino acids. Germline-derived CDR1 and CDR2 are MNHEY and SMNVEV (reference sequence). CDR3 coding DNA: TGTGCCAGCAGTTTAGCGGAGTACTACGAGCAGTACTTC. Its translation is CASSLAEYYEQYF.

The V gene is TRBV4-1, the J gene TRBJ2-1, with 7 bases that match TRBD1. In germline, CDR1 is MGHRA, CDR2 YSYEKL. Germline trimming cut 6 bases from V and 2 bases from J; bases unmatched to any gene: 4. This CDR3 is built from 14 residues. The CDR3 nucleotides are TGCGCCAGCAGTATCCAGGGGGCCTACAATGAGCAGTTCTTC. Translating it yields CASSIQGAYNEQFF.

The V call is TRBV30, the J call TRBJ2-1, with 8 nucleotides matching TRBD1. The CDR3 is made up of 14 amino acids. Germline loops: CDR1 GTSNPN, CDR2 SVGIG (reference sequence). J lost 1 base, V lost 8 bases, and 7 bases had no gene match. The CDR3 DNA reads TGTGCCCACAAGACAGGGGTTTCCTACAATGAGCAGTTCTTC. Translating it yields CAHKTGVSYNEQFF.

The genes are TRBV29-1 and TRBJ2-5; 7 bases match TRBD2. The CDR3 runs 16 residues. Germline values: CDR1 SQVTM, CDR2 ANQGSEA. V was pared by 7 bases and J by 4 bases, with 18 bases of the junction left unmatched. DNA of the CDR3: TGCAGCGGGGAGGGGACGGAGAGCTCCCTCCGAGAGACCCAGTACTTC. Translating gives CSGEGTESSLRETQYF. The full variable domain, with the rest looked up from reference TRBV29-1 and TRBJ2-5, is SAVISQKPSRDICQRGTSLTIQCQVDSQVTMMFWYRQQPGQSLTLIATANQGSEATYESGFVIDKFPISRPNLTFSTLTVSNMSPEDSSIYLCSGEGTESSLRETQYFGPGTRLLVL.

This clonotype was observed a single time. The V and J genes are TRBV6-5 and TRBJ2-7, with a possible D match to TRBD2 (6 bases). Germline CDR1 reads MNHEY; CDR2 reads SVGAGI. The CDR3 has 12 amino acids. The V and J ends lost 4 bases and 6 bases respectively, with 10 bases between them. The CDR3 DNA reads as TGTGCCAGCAGTTCCCCGGGACTCGAGCAGTACTTC. This gives the protein CASSSPGLEQYF.

The V call is TRBV15, the J call TRBJ2-7; TRBD1 is a possible D gene (5 bases). The germline V gene has CDR1 LNHNV and CDR2 YYDKDF (reference sequence). CDR3 size: 15 residues. V was trimmed by 3 bases and J by 3 bases, leaving 15 bases between them. CDR3 sequence reads: CATSSPLAQGYEQYF. The CDR3 coding sequence is TGTGCCACCAGCAGCCCCTTGGCCCAGGGCTACGAGCAGTACTTC.

The V call is TRBV28, the J call TRBJ2-7; D possibly corresponds to TRBD1 (5 bases). Germline V gene data show CDR1 as MDHEN and CDR2 as SYDVKM. Trimming shortened V by 2 bases and J by 5 bases, and 13 bases separated the two germline ends. The CDR3 length is 14 residues. The CDR3 DNA reads as TGTGCCAGCAGTTTAGGCAGGGCTCGTGACGAGCAGTACTTC. Its translation: CASSLGRARDEQYF.

The genes are TRBV20-1 and TRBJ1-1; TRBD1 is a possible D gene (5 bases). The CDR3 spans 19 residues. CDR1 and CDR2 from the germline V gene are DFQATT and SNEGSKA (reference sequence). V dropped 6 bases and J dropped 6 bases, with 35 bases sitting between them. The CDR3 reads CSAHANKPGTAVWGSEAFF. The CDR3 region has the DNA TGCAGTGCCCATGCAAACAAGCCCGGGACCGCCGTCTGGGGGTCTGAAGCTTTCTTT.

The chain uses TRBV27 and TRBJ1-1; D possibly corresponds to TRBD1 (5 bases). V lost 7 bases, J lost 8 bases, and 20 bases lay in between. Germline CDR1 and CDR2: MNHEY and SMNVEV (reference sequence). This CDR3 is built from 14 residues. The CDR3 coding sequence is TGTGCCAGCACTTCGGGCGGAGGGGAGAAGGAAGCTTTCTTT. Amino acid sequence: CASTSGGGEKEAFF.

The chain joins TRBV27 to TRBJ2-1, with 9 positions matching TRBD2. The CDR3 spans 12 residues. Germline CDR1 and CDR2: MNHEY and SMNVEV (reference sequence). V was pared by 5 bases and J by 15 bases, with 8 bases of the junction left unmatched. CDR3 residues: CASSRSGRRRFF. CDR3 in DNA: TGTGCCAGCAGTCGGAGCGGGAGGAGAAGGTTCTTC.

This rearrangement joins TRBV5-6 to TRBJ2-7; D remains unclear. The germline CDR1 and CDR2 sequences are SGHDT and YYEEEE. The CDR3 covers 13 residues. The ends were cut back, 0 bases at V and 1 base at J, with 5 bases in the middle. DNA for the CDR3: TGTGCCAGCAGCTTGGTATTGTCCTACGAGCAGTACTTC. Protein product: CASSLVLSYEQYF.

The V call is TRBV27, the J call TRBJ2-7, with D possibly being TRBD1 (6 bases). From germline, CDR1 is MNHEY and CDR2 SMNVEV (reference sequence). This CDR3 contains 12 residues. V dropped 8 bases and J dropped 2 bases, with 10 bases sitting between them. CDR3 in DNA: TGTGCCAGCGGGACATACCCCTACGAGCAGTACTTC. It encodes CASGTYPYEQYF.

The genes are TRBV4-3 and TRBJ2-1; no clear D. Trimming removed 0 bases from V and 4 bases from J, with 19 bases in between. CDR1 is LGHNA, CDR2 YSLEER, per germline. The length of the CDR3 is 18 residues. CDR3 amino acids: CASSQEIGRAVGYNEQFF. CDR3 nucleotides: TGCGCCAGCAGCCAAGAGATAGGAAGGGCAGTGGGTTACAATGAGCAGTTCTTC.

The chain combines TRBV23-1 with TRBJ2-7, with D tentatively TRBD1 (6 bases). TRBV23-1 counts as an open reading frame of uncertain function. V was pared by 9 bases and J by 2 bases, with 20 bases between. This CDR3 contains 15 residues. The CDR3 DNA reads as TGCGCCAGTCCCAGTCCTCAGGACAGCCCCTACGAGCAGTACTTC. Its translation is CASPSPQDSPYEQYF.

The genes are TRBV23-1 and TRBJ2-2; tentatively, D is TRBD1 or TRBD2 (5 bases each). TRBV23-1 is reported as an ORF; its role is uncertain. The CDR3 spans 14 residues. The V end lost 9 bases, the J end lost 8 bases, and 19 bases lay between the germline ends. The CDR3 protein is CASTNGTSSGELFF. The CDR3 coding sequence is TGCGCCAGTACCAACGGGACCTCTTCAGGGGAGCTGTTTTTT.

This clonotype has a handful of counts. The chain links TRBV2 to TRBJ2-1; 12 bases match TRBD1. The J segment lost 4 bases and the V segment lost 6 bases, leaving 1 base of the junction unmatched. The CDR3 length is 14 residues. Germline lookup yields CDR1 SNHLY and CDR2 FYNNEI. The chain's CDR3 is CASRGQGAYNEQFF. CDR3 DNA sequence: TGTGCCAGCAGGGGACAGGGGGCTTACAATGAGCAGTTCTTC.

V usage is TRBV27 and J usage is TRBJ2-5; 7 bases align to TRBD1. CDR1 and CDR2 from the germline V gene are MNHEY and SMNVEV (reference sequence). This CDR3 is 15 amino acids long. With V trimmed by 1 base and J by 1 base, 3 bases remained unmatched. CDR3 sequence reads: CASSLLAGGQETQYF. CDR3 DNA sequence: TGTGCCAGCAGTTTATTGGCAGGGGGCCAAGAGACCCAGTACTTC.

J is TRBJ2-1 and V is TRBV6-6, with unresolved D. The CDR3 totals 11 residues. The V end was cut by 4 bases, the J end by 8 bases, with 6 bases between. The V gene's germline CDR1 is MNHNY and CDR2 SVGAGI (reference sequence). In nucleotides, the CDR3 is TGTGCCAGCAGTTGGGGTGATGAGCAGTTCTTC. It is translated as CASSWGDEQFF.

The chain carries TRBV6-2 or TRBV6-3 and TRBJ2-1, with D perhaps TRBD2 (5 bases). Trimming took off 8 bases at V and 6 bases at J, with 23 bases between the two ends. Germline CDR1 reads MNHEY; CDR2 reads SVGEGT. The CDR3 length is 16 residues. Written as DNA, the CDR3 is TGTGCCAGCCGGCAGGAGGCTTATGGAGTACGCAATGAGCAGTTCTTC. Its translation: CASRQEAYGVRNEQFF.

This clonotype was counted between two and nine times. The chain's CDR3 is CASSLAAGQETQYF. The CDR3, as DNA: TGTGCCAGCAGCTTAGCGGCAGGGCAAGAGACCCAGTACTTC. The chain links TRBV7-9 to TRBJ2-5; possible D gene TRBD1, 5 bases. Trimming cost V 0 bases and J 2 bases, with 7 bases left between them. CDR1 is SEHNR and CDR2 is FQNEAQ in the germline V gene (reference sequence). There are 14 residues in the CDR3.